This T cell receptor (beta chain) emerged from a study of cytomegalovirus exposure and HLA in healthy donors. In regard to this clone: Its cognate antigen is unknown.

Study observations and caveats: A later analysis linked about 17,000 TCR beta sequences to HLA alleles at 0.05 false discovery rate. With high specificity and sensitivity, the classifier reportedly diagnosed cytomegalovirus status. The likely explanation for a cluster of highly shared sequence variants was sequencing artifact. The sole available immune exposure information was CMV serostatus.

The PCR employed 60 Vbeta primers together with 13 Jbeta primers. This table comes from immunoSEQ multiplex PCR, and its TCRdb copy is limited to in-frame clones, with some not included. Seen here are around 180,000 clones, 75% to 85% observed once, and the top ten hold around 1.4%. The CDR3 extends over 15 amino acids. The germline gives CDR1 SGHTA, CDR2 FQGNSA. V gave up 5 bases and J gave up 1 base; unmatched junction bases: 4. The specimen was PBMCs. The clonotype was recovered from a woman in her 50s in good health and CMV-seronegative. V and J are TRBV7-2 and TRBJ2-5; 10 nucleotides agree with TRBD2. The CDR3 coding sequence is TGTGCCAGCAGCCCCCGGACTAGCGGCCAAGAGACCCAGTACTTC. Its translation is CASSPRTSGQETQYF.